Listed below are T cell receptor beta chains from one sample, sequenced in a study of T cell changes during pregnancy in multiple sclerosis. The method was immunoSEQ multiplex PCR; TCRdb's version includes in-frame clones alone and lacks a portion of them. The table has some 40,000 clones, approximately 90% seen once; the top ten hold about 0.42%. The sample here was CD4+ T cells from peripheral blood mononuclear cells, taken in the third trimester of pregnancy. These receptors were obtained from a female donor in good health, enrolled as a control in a pregnancy study. Each CDR3 is given with its conserved first and last residue. The D gene is left open where the match is weak. Some rows have no size entry. The others give once, few or many, or a class for an expanded clone.

V gene	clone size	D gene	J gene	CDR3 DNA	CDR3 protein
TRBV4-3	-	-	TRBJ2-6	TGCGCCAGCAGCCACGGACAGTCACGTGGGGGGGCCAACGTCCTGACTTTC	CASSHGQSRGGANVLTF
TRBV29-1	-	-	TRBJ2-3	TGCAGCGTCGCCGCTTTCCGAGAGGATACGCAGTATTTT	CSVAAFREDTQYF
TRBV15	-	-	TRBJ2-7	TGTGCCACCAGCAGAGATCTCACAGGGAGCTCCTACGAGCAGTACTTC	CATSRDLTGSSYEQYF
TRBV12-5	-	-	TRBJ1-1	TGTGCTAGTGGTTTGGTACTTCGGGGTCTGAACACTGAAGCTTTCTTT	CASGLVLRGLNTEAFF
TRBV19	-	TRBD2	TRBJ2-1	TGTGCCAGTAGGGCTACTAGCGGGGCCTACAATGAGCAGTTCTTC	CASRATSGAYNEQFF
TRBV9	-	-	TRBJ2-7	TGTGCCAGCAGCGTGTCGGGATCAGACTACGAGCAGTACTTC	CASSVSGSDYEQYF
TRBV7-3	-	TRBD1	TRBJ1-1	TGTGCCAGCAGCTTAAGCGGGACAGGGGGTATGAACACTGAAGCTTTCTTT	CASSLSGTGGMNTEAFF
TRBV25-1	-	TRBD1	TRBJ1-6	TGTGCCAGCAGTGATGGGGACAGCCCCTATAATTCACCCCTCCACTTT	CASSDGDSPYNSPLHF
TRBV18	-	-	TRBJ1-5	TGTGCCAGCTCACCAGGGCAGGGGAATCAGCCCCAGCATTTT	CASSPGQGNQPQHF
TRBV6-1	-	-	TRBJ2-1	TGTGCCAGCAGTGAAGGTGGGCCGAGCTCCTACAATGAGCAGTTCTTC	CASSEGGPSSYNEQFF
TRBV30	once	TRBD2	TRBJ2-1	TGTGCCTGGAGTGTAAACTTCGGGAGGGCCTACAATGAGCAGTTCTTC	CAWSVNFGRAYNEQFF
TRBV5-1	-	-	TRBJ2-1	TGCGCCAGCAGCGGGGACTCCTTTAATGAGCAGTTCTTC	CASSGDSFNEQFF
TRBV7-3	once	TRBD2	TRBJ2-3	TGTGCCAGCAGCTTAACAACTAGCGGGCCAGGGGGCACAGATACGCAGTATTTT	CASSLTTSGPGGTDTQYF
TRBV7-9	few	TRBD1	TRBJ1-2	TGTGCCAGCAGCTTGGGACAGGACCCCCACTATGGCTACACCTTC	CASSLGQDPHYGYTF
TRBV6-6	-	-	TRBJ1-1	TGTGCCAGCGCCGTCGAGGGTAACACTGAAGCTTTCTTT	CASAVEGNTEAFF
TRBV19	-	-	TRBJ2-1	TGTGCCAGTAGTATAGATAGGAGCGGCTCCTACAATGAGCAGTTCTTC	CASSIDRSGSYNEQFF
TRBV5-8	-	-	TRBJ2-7	TGTGCCAGCAGCTTGGGTCGCAGTGCAGAGCAGTACTTC	CASSLGRSAEQYF
TRBV4-3	once	-	TRBJ2-1	TGCGCCAGCAGCCAAGGGGGGCACAATGAGCAGTTCTTC	CASSQGGHNEQFF
TRBV27	-	TRBD2	TRBJ2-3	TGTGCCACCGGTGGGCGGGGGGGTCACACAGATACGCAGTATTTT	CATGGRGGHTDTQYF
TRBV19	-	TRBD1	TRBJ1-5	TGTGCCAGTGGCAGGACAGGGAGATACCAGCCCCAGCATTTT	CASGRTGRYQPQHF
TRBV7-6	-	-	TRBJ2-1	TGTGCCAGCAGCTCTTACGACAGGATGGGGCAGTTCTTC	CASSSYDRMGQFF
TRBV28	once	TRBD1	TRBJ2-7	TGTGCCAGCAGTTTCCAGGGACAGTTTTCCTACGAGCAGTACTTC	CASSFQGQFSYEQYF
TRBV5-1	-	-	TRBJ1-1	TGCGCCAGCAAGGTACAGGGTATAGGCACTGAAGCTTTCTTT	CASKVQGIGTEAFF
TRBV25-1	-	-	TRBJ2-3	TGTGCCAGCAGTGAATATACCGGGGCAGATACGCAGTATTTT	CASSEYTGADTQYF
TRBV30	few	TRBD2	TRBJ2-1	TGTGCCCTCAGCGGGAGGGCCTTTAATGAGCAGTTCTTC	CALSGRAFNEQFF
TRBV27	-	-	TRBJ2-1	TGTGCCAGCAGTCCCCGGGACTCCGCCTACAATGAGCAGTTCTTC	CASSPRDSAYNEQFF
TRBV15	-	-	TRBJ2-5	TGTGCCACCAGCAACCTGCGGGGCAGGACACAAGAGACCCAGTACTTC	CATSNLRGRTQETQYF
TRBV18	-	-	TRBJ2-5	TGTGCCAGCTCACCGCGCGGGGAGACCCAGTACTTC	CASSPRGETQYF
TRBV19	-	-	TRBJ2-3	TGTGCCAGTAGTTTCCCGGGAGCAGATACGCAGTATTTT	CASSFPGADTQYF
TRBV18	-	-	TRBJ1-5	TGTGCCAGCTCACCGGAAAGCGAGAGGAATCAGCCCCAGCATTTT	CASSPESERNQPQHF
TRBV28	-	-	TRBJ1-5	TGTGCCAGCAGTTTAGGGGGGGCAGGCAATCAGCCCCAGCATTTT	CASSLGGAGNQPQHF
TRBV28	once	-	TRBJ2-1	TGTGCCAGCACCACGTCTGGGGGGATCTTCAATGAGCAGTTCTTC	CASTTSGGIFNEQFF
TRBV4-1	-	-	TRBJ2-7	TGCGCCAGCAGCCAAGGGAGAGCGCGGGGCTCCTACGAGCAGTACTTC	CASSQGRARGSYEQYF
TRBV14	-	TRBD1	TRBJ1-1	TGTGCCAGCAGCTCGAACCCGGGACAGGGGGCGACTGAAGCTTTCTTT	CASSSNPGQGATEAFF
TRBV6-5	-	-	TRBJ1-5	TGTGCCAGCAGGGCACTGGGGCAGGGCGGGCCCCAGCATTTT	CASRALGQGGPQHF
TRBV6-6	-	-	TRBJ1-2	TGTGCCAGCAGGGACAGCTCCATATGGGACTATGGCTACACCTTC	CASRDSSIWDYGYTF
TRBV7-9	-	TRBD1	TRBJ1-6	TGTGCCAGCAGCTTAGGCACAGGGGGAAGCTCACCCCTCCACTTT	CASSLGTGGSSPLHF
TRBV7-9	-	TRBD1	TRBJ2-7	TGTGCCAGCAGCTTGGACAGGTCGAGCTACGAGCAGTACTTC	CASSLDRSSYEQYF
TRBV5-1	-	-	TRBJ2-3	TGCGCCAGCAGCTTGCAAGGACTACGCACAGATACGCAGTATTTT	CASSLQGLRTDTQYF
TRBV9	-	TRBD1	TRBJ1-2	TGTGCCACCGGCACCCCGGGACAGCTTGGCTACACCTTC	CATGTPGQLGYTF
TRBV29-1	-	-	TRBJ2-2	TGCAGCGTTGGAGGGAGTGCCGGGGAGCTGTTTTTT	CSVGGSAGELFF
TRBV5-1	-	TRBD1	TRBJ2-3	TGCGCCAGCAGCACGGACAGGACCGACACAGATACGCAGTATTTT	CASSTDRTDTDTQYF
TRBV28	-	-	TRBJ2-1	TGTGCCAGCAGTTCGGGCTGGACTCTTAGCTCCTACAATGAGCAGTTCTTC	CASSSGWTLSSYNEQFF
TRBV15	-	-	TRBJ2-1	TGTGCCACCAGCAGCGGACTTAGCGCCCGAGAACTGTCCTACAATGAGCAGTTCTTC	CATSSGLSARELSYNEQFF
TRBV29-1	-	-	TRBJ2-1	TGCAGCGTTGACGGGGGTACCCTTTACAATGAGCAGTTCTTC	CSVDGGTLYNEQFF
TRBV6-5	-	TRBD1	TRBJ1-4	TGTGCCAGCAGTTACCAAGGACAGGGAAATGAAAAACTGTTTTTT	CASSYQGQGNEKLFF
TRBV9	-	TRBD2	TRBJ2-2	TGTGCCAGCAGCGTAGTAGGGGTCGGACTAGCGGGGCCCGGGGAGCTGTTTTTT	CASSVVGVGLAGPGELFF
TRBV2	-	TRBD1	TRBJ2-5	TGTGCCAGCCCCACCCCCTTCCCCACAGGGGGCCGGGGGGAGACCCAGTACTTC	CASPTPFPTGGRGETQYF
TRBV6-1	-	-	TRBJ1-6	TGTGCCAGCAGACAGGGAGATTCACCCCTCCACTTT	CASRQGDSPLHF
TRBV6-5	medium-sized	-	TRBJ2-7	TGTGCCAGCAGGCCCCACGACAGGGAGGTATACGAGCAGTACTTC	CASRPHDREVYEQYF
TRBV7-2	-	-	TRBJ2-6	TGTGCCAGCAGCACGTCCTCAGGGTCTGGGGCCAACGTCCTGACTTTC	CASSTSSGSGANVLTF
TRBV5-6	-	-	TRBJ2-7	TGTGCCAGCAGCGTGGTGGGAGAAAGCTCCTACGAGCAGTACTTC	CASSVVGESSYEQYF
TRBV7-2	-	-	TRBJ1-5	TGTGCCAGCAGCTTAAGGGGGGGCGACCAGCCCCAGCATTTT	CASSLRGGDQPQHF
TRBV12-5	-	TRBD2	TRBJ2-7	TGTGCTAGTGGTTTGGTCCTAGCGGGTGACTTGTACTTC	CASGLVLAGDLYF
TRBV30	-	TRBD1	TRBJ1-4	TGTGCCTGCCTACCCCAGGGGGCTGGTGAAAAACTGTTTTTT	CACLPQGAGEKLFF
TRBV6-5	once	-	TRBJ1-4	TGTGCCAGCAGTTACCGTCCAGGGGTAGCTAATGAAAAACTGTTTTTT	CASSYRPGVANEKLFF
TRBV7-3	-	-	TRBJ1-1	TGTGCCAGCAGCCCGACGGCGGGGAGTAGGACTGAAGCTTTCTTT	CASSPTAGSRTEAFF